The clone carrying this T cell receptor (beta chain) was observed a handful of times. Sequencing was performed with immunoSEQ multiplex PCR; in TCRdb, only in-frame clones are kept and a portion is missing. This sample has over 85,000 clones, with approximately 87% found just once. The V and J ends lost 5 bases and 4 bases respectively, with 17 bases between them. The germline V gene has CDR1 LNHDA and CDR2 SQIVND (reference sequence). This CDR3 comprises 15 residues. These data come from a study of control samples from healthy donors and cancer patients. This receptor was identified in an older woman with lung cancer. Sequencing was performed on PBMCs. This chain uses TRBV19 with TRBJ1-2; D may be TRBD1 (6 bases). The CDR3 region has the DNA TGTGCCAGTAGTGAAGGGCAGGGGTATACCTATGGCTACACCTTC. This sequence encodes CASSEGQGYTYGYTF.